The 20 T cell receptor beta chains reported below all come from one sample, sequenced in a study of cytomegalovirus exposure and HLA in healthy donors. It was with 60 Vbeta and 13 Jbeta primers that the PCR ran. The protocol was immunoSEQ multiplex PCR, while the TCRdb copy is restricted to in-frame clones and leaves out a portion. The sample consists of roughly 140,000 clones, roughly four fifths of them appearing once. Sequenced sample: PBMCs. Receptor source: a woman aged 45-59 years in good health and CMV-seronegative.

Turning to this clone: The sample contains more than one DNA sequence encoding this CDR3. V is TRBV30 and J is TRBJ1-5; D is uncertain. V shed 0 bases and J shed 6 bases, with 12 bases lying between them. Germline-derived CDR1 and CDR2 are GTSNPN and SVGIG (reference sequence). The CDR3 spans 14 residues. The CDR3 nucleotides read TGTGCCTGGAGTGTACCGGGGAACGGTCAGCCCCAGCATTTT. Protein sequence: CAWSVPGNGQPQHF.

V gene TRBV29-1 combines with J gene TRBJ1-2; no firm D call. Trimming stripped 5 bases from V and 0 bases from J, with 7 bases between. The V gene's germline CDR1 is SQVTM and CDR2 ANQGSEA. The CDR3 runs 12 residues. The CDR3 DNA sequence: TGCAGCGTTTTTGTAGCTAACTATGGCTACACCTTC. Its protein product is CSVFVANYGYTF.

The chain employs TRBV2 and TRBJ2-2, with TRBD2 matching 8 bases. The CDR3 has 17 residues. The ends lost 0 bases at V and 4 bases at J; junction bases unmatched: 7. The germline V gene has CDR1 SNHLY and CDR2 FYNNEI. CDR3 loop: CASSEAVGGAVTGELFF. As DNA, the CDR3 is TGTGCCAGCAGTGAAGCGGTCGGGGGGGCGGTCACCGGGGAGCTGTTTTTT.

This sequence joins TRBV7-3 and TRBJ1-5; no clear D gene. V lost 5 bases, J lost 6 bases, and 11 bases lay in between. Germline lookup yields CDR1 SGHTA and CDR2 FQGTGA. CDR3 length: 13 residues. The chain's CDR3 is CASSAQIGQPQHF. CDR3 nucleotides: TGTGCCAGCAGCGCGCAAATCGGTCAGCCCCAGCATTTT.

CDR3 DNA: TGTGCCATTTCGGACAGGGGTAGCACAGATACGCAGTATTTT. This translates into CAISDRGSTDTQYF. The chain carries TRBV19 and TRBJ2-3; 9 nucleotides agree with TRBD1. CDR1 and CDR2 (germline): LNHDA, SQIVND (reference sequence). V lost 10 bases to trimming and J lost 0 bases; unmatched junction nucleotides: 5. CDR3 length: 14 residues.

The chain recombines TRBV7-6 with TRBJ1-1, with D maybe TRBD1 (6 bases). CDR3 length: 16 amino acids. The V gene's germline CDR1 is SGHVS and CDR2 FNYEAQ. V was trimmed by 2 bases and J by 6 bases, leaving 19 bases between them. The CDR3 sequence: CASSLSVGEGVAEAFF. Written as DNA, the CDR3 is TGTGCCAGCAGCTTATCGGTGGGGGAGGGGGTGGCTGAAGCTTTCTTT.

The chain has TRBV19 and TRBJ1-5; 7 nucleotides agree with TRBD1. V lost 7 bases to trimming and J lost 4 bases; unmatched junction nucleotides: 10. CDR1 is LNHDA, CDR2 SQIVND, per germline (reference sequence). This CDR3 is 15 amino acids long. The CDR3 loop reads CASTKGQAINQPQHF. For the CDR3, the DNA is TGTGCCAGTACGAAAGGACAGGCCATAAATCAGCCCCAGCATTTT.

About this clone: An end of the junction does not agree with germline; a read error may underlie this. The chain carries TRBV7-6 and TRBJ2-7; 9 bases agree with TRBD2. Germline V lookup: CDR1 SGHVS, CDR2 FNYEAQ. This CDR3 has 15 amino acids. The CDR3 nucleotides read TGTGCCAGCAGCTTGTTAGCGGGGGCAACCTACGAGCAGTGCTTC. Translation gives CASSLLAGATYEQCF.

The chain has TRBV5-8 and TRBJ2-3, with D tentatively TRBD2 (6 bases). Germline assignment: CDR1 SGHTS and CDR2 YDEGEE. The CDR3 length is 15 residues. V dropped 2 bases and J dropped 6 bases, with 16 bases sitting between them. The DNA for the CDR3 is TGTGCCAGCAGCTTCTCGGGGGTGGCACCCGATACGCAGTATTTT. Protein sequence: CASSFSGVAPDTQYF.

The chain links TRBV4-1 to TRBJ1-2; no reliable D call. The CDR3 sequence is 17 residues long. From germline, CDR1 is MGHRA and CDR2 YSYEKL. Trimming cost V 2 bases and J 6 bases, with 22 bases left between them. The CDR3 here is CASSQIHLQAGSHGYTF. The CDR3 DNA reads as TGCGCCAGCAGCCAAATCCACCTCCAGGCAGGCTCTCATGGCTACACCTTC.

This clone was observed a handful of times. V gene TRBV6-1 combines with J gene TRBJ2-6; D gene uncertain. The CDR3 totals 12 residues. Trimming stripped 10 bases from V and 2 bases from J, with 6 bases between. From germline, CDR1 is MNHNS and CDR2 SASEGT. CDR3: CATHAGANVLTF. The CDR3 DNA reads TGTGCCACCCATGCTGGGGCCAACGTCCTGACTTTC.

The chain uses TRBV4-2 and TRBJ1-4, with D tentatively TRBD1 (5 bases). Trimming took 0 bases from V and 2 from J, leaving 19 bases between them. The CDR3 spans 19 residues. The germline V gene encodes CDR1 LGHNA and CDR2 YNFKEQ. CDR3 protein: CASSQDQVGGVATNEKLFF. The CDR3, as DNA: TGTGCCAGCAGCCAAGATCAAGTAGGAGGGGTTGCCACTAATGAAAAACTGTTTTTT.

The chain uses TRBV7-2 and TRBJ1-5; possible D gene TRBD1, 5 bases. V lost 1 base to trimming and J lost 4 bases, with 11 bases between them. This CDR3 has 15 residues. CDR1 SGHTA and CDR2 FQGNSA come from the germline V gene. CDR3 bases: TGTGCCAGCAGCTTAGACGGGGGTAGGAATCAGCCCCAGCATTTT. Its translation: CASSLDGGRNQPQHF.

A few counts support this clone. The genes are TRBV4-2 and TRBJ2-1, with 7 bases aligning to TRBD2. The CDR3 consists of 16 residues. V shed 0 bases, J shed 9 bases, and the junction held 11 bases outside the gene matches. Germline V gives CDR1 LGHNA, CDR2 YNFKEQ. CDR3 sequence reads: CASSQESGGSSGEQFF. CDR3 coding DNA: TGTGCCAGCAGCCAAGAGTCCGGGGGGTCCTCCGGTGAGCAGTTCTTC.

This clone was found a few times. V gene TRBV2 combines with J gene TRBJ2-3, with a weak D call TRBD1 (7 bases). CDR3 length: 15 amino acids. Trimming removed 2 bases at V and 0 bases at J, with 9 bases between. Germline values: CDR1 SNHLY, CDR2 FYNNEI. The CDR3 spells CASSEQGGSTDTQYF. The CDR3 coding sequence is TGTGCCAGCAGTGAACAGGGGGGAAGCACAGATACGCAGTATTTT.

V usage is TRBV11-2 and J usage is TRBJ1-3; a possible D gene is TRBD1 (5 bases). This CDR3 has 19 residues. Germline V CDR1 and CDR2: SGHAT, FQNNGV. V lost 5 bases and J lost 2, with 25 bases in between. CDR3 protein: CASSRERGQIFPTGNTIYF. CDR3 DNA: TGTGCCAGCAGCCGAGAAAGAGGACAAATCTTTCCTACTGGAAACACCATATATTTT.

CDR3: CASSSSGRGRGSEAFF. Here the CDR3 DNA reads TGCGCCAGCAGCTCATCAGGTCGGGGCAGGGGTAGTGAAGCTTTCTTT. The chain has TRBV5-1 and TRBJ1-1, with D possibly TRBD1 on 6 matching bases. CDR1 SGHRS and CDR2 YFSETQ come from the germline V gene. The V and J ends lost 3 bases and 7 bases respectively, with 22 bases between them. This CDR3 has 16 residues. Variable domain in full (rest from reference TRBV5-1 and TRBJ1-1): KAGVTQTPRYLIKTRGQQVTLSCSPISGHRSVSWYQQTPGQGLQFLFEYFSETQRNKGNFPGRFSGRQFSNSRSEMNVSTLELGDSALYLCASSSSGRGRGSEAFFGQGTRLTVV.

The V and J genes are TRBV2 and TRBJ1-2; 7 bases map to TRBD1. Germline V lookup: CDR1 SNHLY, CDR2 FYNNEI. This CDR3 has 14 residues. The V gene end was trimmed by 10 bases and the J gene end by 1 base; junction bases not matched to a gene: 9. The CDR3 nucleotides read TGTGCCACAAAGGACAGGCCATTTAACTATGGCTACACCTTC. Protein: CATKDRPFNYGYTF.

The chain uses TRBV27 and TRBJ2-2, with a possible D match to TRBD1 (5 bases). This CDR3 has 14 residues. The V end was cut by 3 bases, the J end by 0 bases, with 5 bases between. Per germline, CDR1 MNHEY and CDR2 SMNVEV (reference sequence). Written as DNA, the CDR3 is TGTGCCAGCAGTTTGACAGCGAACACCGGGGAGCTGTTTTTT. Its protein is CASSLTANTGELFF.

This chain links TRBV7-2 with TRBJ2-7; D unresolved. The germline V gene has CDR1 SGHTA and CDR2 FQGNSA. The CDR3 has 16 residues. Trimming cost V 2 bases and J 0 bases, with 14 bases left between them. CDR3 in amino acids: CASSLFSSVSSYEQYF. In DNA form, the CDR3 reads TGTGCCAGCAGCTTATTTAGCTCAGTGTCCTCCTACGAGCAGTACTTC. The whole variable domain, filled in from reference TRBV7-2 and TRBJ2-7, reads GAGVSQSPSNKVTEKGKDVELRCDPISGHTALYWYRQSLGQGLEFLIYFQGNSAPDKSGLPSDRFSAERTGGSVSTLTIQRTQQEDSAVYLCASSLFSSVSSYEQYFGPGTRLTVT.